The 28 T cell receptor beta chains given below trace back to one sample, sequenced in a study of T cell changes during pregnancy in multiple sclerosis. Clones were sequenced by immunoSEQ multiplex PCR, and TCRdb holds only the in-frame ones, with some missing. The data contain about 92,000 clones, around 94% of them singletons. The sequencing used peripheral blood, collected in the first trimester of pregnancy. The receptor source for this set is a female donor with multiple sclerosis, enrolled in a pregnancy study.

The gene calls are TRBV2 and TRBJ1-2; D call uncertain. In germline, CDR1 is SNHLY, CDR2 FYNNEI. Trimming left V 0 bases short and J 6 bases short, with 11 bases between. The CDR3 spans 14 residues. The DNA for the CDR3 is TGTGCCAGCAGTGAAGCACTGATATTGGATGGCTACACCTTC. The encoded protein is CASSEALILDGYTF.

V gene TRBV9 combines with J gene TRBJ1-4; no firm D call. The CDR3 is 15 amino acids. Germline loops: CDR1 SGDLS, CDR2 YYNGEE. V lost 4 bases, J lost 3 bases, and 13 bases lay in between. Here the CDR3 reads CASSTGRAANEKLFF. DNA for the CDR3: TGTGCCAGCAGCACCGGGAGGGCGGCTAATGAAAAACTGTTTTTT.

The chain employs TRBV18 and TRBJ2-3, with D perhaps TRBD1 (5 bases). V was clipped by 5 bases and J by 2 bases, with 17 bases between them. From germline, CDR1 is KGHSH and CDR2 LQKENI. This CDR3 comprises 16 residues. The CDR3 loop reads CASSKDKRQFTDTQYF. The CDR3, as DNA: TGTGCCAGCTCAAAAGATAAAAGACAGTTCACAGATACGCAGTATTTT. The full variable domain, completed using reference TRBV18 and TRBJ2-3, is NAGVMQNPRHLVRRRGQEARLRCSPMKGHSHVYWYRQLPEEGLKFMVYLQKENIIDESGMPKERFSAEFPKEGPSILRIQQVVRGDSAAYFCASSKDKRQFTDTQYFGPGTRLTVL.

The sample holds a few counts of this clone. Here the CDR3 DNA reads TGTGCCAGCAGTTCAGGGTACAACACTGAAGCTTTCTTT. This translates into CASSSGYNTEAFF. The gene calls are TRBV25-1 and TRBJ1-1, with D perhaps TRBD1 (5 bases). This CDR3 region has 13 residues. Germline assignment: CDR1 MGHDK and CDR2 SYGVNS. The ends were cut back, 5 bases at V and 2 bases at J, with 9 bases in the middle.

The chain joins TRBV4-1 to TRBJ1-2; tentative D call: TRBD1 (5 bases). Germline assignment: CDR1 MGHRA and CDR2 YSYEKL. V lost 5 bases, J lost 7 bases, and 17 bases lay in between. CDR3 length: 14 amino acids. As DNA, the CDR3 is TGCGCCAGCAGCTCCCGCTGGGGGGATGGTGGCTACACCTTC. Amino acid sequence: CASSSRWGDGGYTF.

The gene calls are TRBV4-3 and TRBJ1-2, with a weak D call TRBD1 (5 bases). Germline V gene lookup returns CDR1 LGHNA and CDR2 YSLEER. With 1 base removed from V and 8 bases from J, the gap between germline ends came to 14 bases. The CDR3 runs 14 residues. CDR3 in amino acids: CASSQGGGNRGYTF. CDR3 nucleotides: TGCGCCAGCAGCCAAGGGGGGGGGAATAGGGGCTACACCTTC.

J is TRBJ2-7 and V is TRBV28, with 9 positions matching TRBD2. This CDR3 has 15 residues. Trimming cost V 7 bases and J 4 bases; bases outside gene matches: 11. CDR1 is MDHEN, CDR2 SYDVKM, per germline. The CDR3 is CASTRTGTSRYEQYF. CDR3 nucleotides: TGTGCCAGCACTAGGACCGGGACTAGCAGATACGAGCAGTACTTC.

This clone was observed a handful of times. The chain has TRBV2 and TRBJ2-2; TRBD2 matches at 11 bases. Per germline, CDR1 SNHLY and CDR2 FYNNEI. The junction had 7 bases not matched to a gene; V was cut back by 8 bases and J by 5 bases. The CDR3 runs 15 residues. The CDR3 here is CASHPLAGGTGELFF. For the CDR3, the DNA is TGTGCCAGCCATCCGCTAGCGGGAGGAACCGGGGAGCTGTTTTTT.

As regards this clone: One end of the junction varies from germline; a read error may be responsible. The V gene is TRBV5-6, the J gene TRBJ2-7, with TRBD1 matching over 7 bases. The CDR3 is 13 amino acids. Germline CDR1 and CDR2: SGHDT and YYEEEE. The chain's CDR3 is CASTTGSRGRFSF. The DNA of the CDR3 is TGTGCCAGCACCACTGGGTCGAGGGGGCGCTTTAGCTTC. The full variable domain, completed using reference TRBV5-6 and TRBJ2-7, is DAGVTQSPTHLIKTRGQQVTLRCSPKSGHDTVSWYQQALGQGPQFIFQYYEEEERQRGNFPDRFSGHQFPNYSSELNVNALLLGDSALYLCASTTGSRGRFSFGPGTRLTVT.

The chain joins TRBV15 to TRBJ2-1, with 8 bases fitting TRBD2. The CDR3 runs 15 residues. The germline CDR1 and CDR2 sequences are LNHNV and YYDKDF (reference sequence). Trimming removed 3 bases from V and 6 bases from J; junction bases left unmatched: 7. The CDR3 protein is CATSSIGAGVNEQFF. In DNA, the CDR3 is TGTGCCACCAGCAGCATCGGAGCGGGAGTCAATGAGCAGTTCTTC. Using reference TRBV15 and TRBJ2-1 for the parts outside the CDR3, the full variable domain is DAMVIQNPRYQVTQFGKPVTLSCSQTLNHNVMYWYQQKSSQAPKLLFHYYDKDFNNEADTPDNFQSRRPNTSFCFLDIRSPGLGDTAMYLCATSSIGAGVNEQFFGPGTRLTVL.

V gene TRBV27 combines with J gene TRBJ1-5; D may be TRBD1 (5 bases). Germline V gives CDR1 MNHEY, CDR2 SMNVEV (reference sequence). Trimming pared 3 bases from V and 2 bases from J, leaving 11 bases between. CDR3 size: 15 residues. CDR3 sequence (DNA): TGTGCCAGCAGTTTGGGGGGATCGGGCAATCAGCCCCAGCATTTT. It yields the protein CASSLGGSGNQPQHF.

The chain carries TRBV6-5 and TRBJ2-7; 12 nucleotides agree with TRBD2. The CDR3 covers 16 residues. Germline lookup yields CDR1 MNHEY and CDR2 SVGAGI. Unmatched junction bases numbered 5, after V lost 2 bases and J lost 3 bases. The CDR3 DNA is TGTGCCAGCAGTTACGAACTAGCGGGAGGAGTCTACGAGCAGTACTTC. Amino acid sequence: CASSYELAGGVYEQYF.

The chain couples TRBV4-1 to TRBJ2-1, with D maybe TRBD2 (5 bases). The germline CDR1 and CDR2 sequences are MGHRA and YSYEKL. Deletions cut 4 bases from V and 4 bases from J, with 8 bases between. This CDR3 comprises 13 residues. The CDR3 DNA reads as TGCGCCAGCAGCCCAACTAGTTACAATGAGCAGTTCTTC. Protein sequence: CASSPTSYNEQFF.

Written as DNA, the CDR3 is TGCGCCAGCAGCTTGGGGAAAAGGACAGCCGGCTATGGCTACACCTTC. Translated, it gives CASSLGKRTAGYGYTF. This sequence joins TRBV5-1 and TRBJ1-2; perhaps TRBD1 as D (6 bases). Germline CDR1 and CDR2: SGHRS and YFSETQ. The V end was cut by 0 bases, the J end by 4 bases, with 16 bases between. CDR3 length equals 16 residues.

The chain combines TRBV28 with TRBJ2-7; D unclear. From germline, CDR1 is MDHEN and CDR2 SYDVKM. Trimming shortened V by 5 bases and J by 2 bases, and 10 bases separated the two germline ends. This CDR3 comprises 13 residues. CDR3 sequence: CASSPSAPYEQYF. CDR3 sequence (DNA): TGTGCCAGCAGTCCTAGTGCGCCCTACGAGCAGTACTTC.

The chain links TRBV15 to TRBJ2-7, with D possibly matching TRBD2 (6 bases). V was pared by 0 bases and J by 5 bases, with 11 bases between. Germline CDR1 and CDR2: LNHNV and YYDKDF (reference sequence). This CDR3 contains 14 residues. CDR3: CATSRDAGSDEQYF. DNA of the CDR3: TGTGCCACCAGCAGAGATGCGGGATCGGACGAGCAGTACTTC. The entire variable domain, with the rest obtained from reference TRBV15 and TRBJ2-7, is as follows: DAMVIQNPRYQVTQFGKPVTLSCSQTLNHNVMYWYQQKSSQAPKLLFHYYDKDFNNEADTPDNFQSRRPNTSFCFLDIRSPGLGDTAMYLCATSRDAGSDEQYFGPGTRLTVT.

The V and J genes are TRBV9 and TRBJ2-1, with TRBD2 matching 10 bases. The J segment lost 5 bases and the V segment lost 2 bases, leaving 10 bases of the junction unmatched. This CDR3 spans 17 amino acids. The germline gives CDR1 SGDLS, CDR2 YYNGEE. The CDR3 DNA reads TGTGCCAGCAGCGTGGAAATGACTAGCGGGCCTAACAATGAGCAGTTCTTC. Protein: CASSVEMTSGPNNEQFF.

The chain employs TRBV28 and TRBJ2-7; 15 nucleotides line up with TRBD2. Germline loops: CDR1 MDHEN, CDR2 SYDVKM. The CDR3 length is 15 residues. V shed 6 bases, J shed 7 bases, and the junction held 7 bases outside the gene matches. CDR3 sequence reads: CASRYGLAGGQEQYF. DNA of the CDR3: TGTGCCAGCAGGTACGGACTAGCGGGAGGGCAGGAGCAGTACTTC. Looking up the rest from reference TRBV28 and TRBJ2-7 gives the full variable domain: DVKVTQSSRYLVKRTGEKVFLECVQDMDHENMFWYRQDPGLGLRLIYFSYDVKMKEKGDIPEGYSVSREKKERFSLILESASTNQTSMYLCASRYGLAGGQEQYFGPGTRLTVT.

This clone was counted a single time. The genes are TRBV5-4 and TRBJ2-5, with 11 bases identical to TRBD1. The V gene end was trimmed by 2 bases and the J gene end by 2 bases; junction bases not matched to a gene: 5. This CDR3 comprises 16 residues. The germline CDR1 and CDR2 sequences are SGHNT and YYREEE (reference sequence). In DNA form, the CDR3 reads TGTGCCAGCAGCTTTGGGACAGGGGGAGGTCAAGAGACCCAGTACTTC. Protein sequence: CASSFGTGGGQETQYF.

The V call is TRBV28, the J call TRBJ1-1; possibly TRBD1 for D (5 bases). The germline V gene encodes CDR1 MDHEN and CDR2 SYDVKM. V was trimmed by 3 bases and J by 5 bases, leaving 7 bases between them. The CDR3 loop spans 12 amino acids. The CDR3 here is CASSFRGTEAFF. The CDR3 nucleotides read TGTGCCAGCAGTTTCCGGGGGACTGAAGCTTTCTTT.

The rearrangement links TRBV7-9 to TRBJ2-7; the match to TRBD2 covers 8 bases. V was clipped by 2 bases and J by 5 bases; unmatched bases: 11. The germline V gene encodes CDR1 SEHNR and CDR2 FQNEAQ (reference sequence). The CDR3 contains 16 residues. CDR3 nucleotides: TGTGCCAGCAGCTTATTCTTGCCGCTAGCGGGTAACGAGCAGTACTTC. Translating gives CASSLFLPLAGNEQYF.

This chain joins TRBV28 and TRBJ2-1; TRBD1 matches 9 bases. Germline-derived CDR1 and CDR2 are MDHEN and SYDVKM. The V and J ends lost 2 bases and 7 bases, in that order; junction bases with no gene match: 6. The CDR3 is made up of 15 amino acids. CDR3 sequence reads: CASSLPQGARNEQFF. CDR3 sequence (DNA): TGTGCCAGCAGTTTACCACAGGGGGCGAGAAATGAGCAGTTCTTC.

The J gene is TRBJ1-1, the V gene TRBV19; 11 bases match TRBD1. This CDR3 has 16 amino acids. CDR1 and CDR2 (germline): LNHDA, SQIVND (reference sequence). V shed 5 bases and J 1 base; nucleotides not matched to a gene: 6. CDR3 coding DNA: TGTGCCAGTAGTTCGGACAGGGGGCCTAAGAACACTGAAGCTTTCTTT. Translating gives CASSSDRGPKNTEAFF.

The J gene is TRBJ2-2, the V gene TRBV29-1, with 10 bases matching TRBD2. Germline CDR1 and CDR2: SQVTM and ANQGSEA. CDR3 length: 15 residues. With V trimmed by 6 bases and J by 7 bases, 11 bases remained unmatched. The CDR3 here is CSVRGLAGEGGELFF. In DNA, the CDR3 is TGCAGCGTAAGGGGGCTAGCGGGAGAAGGCGGGGAGCTGTTTTTT.

This chain links TRBV4-2 with TRBJ2-1; TRBD1 might be the D (6 bases). Germline V CDR1 and CDR2: LGHNA, YNFKEQ. V dropped 1 base and J dropped 8 bases, with 24 bases sitting between them. The CDR3 is 18 amino acids. CDR3 DNA sequence: TGTGCCAGCAGCCAAGTTATGGTCAGGGGACCGTTTGGCGATGAGCAGTTCTTC. This sequence encodes CASSQVMVRGPFGDEQFF.

This chain connects TRBV6-5 to TRBJ1-1, with 7 nucleotides matching TRBD1. Germline CDR1 is MNHEY and CDR2 is SVGAGI. This CDR3 has 14 residues. With 8 bases clipped from V and 5 bases from J, the junction kept 11 bases outside the gene matches. The CDR3: CASSLPGGGTEAFF. The CDR3 DNA reads as TGTGCCAGCTCCTTACCAGGGGGAGGTACTGAAGCTTTCTTT.

This clone was observed a single time. CDR3 amino acids: CASSPIVGTAYEQYF. The CDR3 nucleotides read TGTGCCAGCTCACCGATCGTAGGGACAGCTTACGAGCAGTACTTC. The rearrangement links TRBV18 to TRBJ2-7; 7 bases line up with TRBD1. Germline values: CDR1 KGHSH, CDR2 LQKENI. The CDR3 is 15 amino acids. V dropped 3 bases and J dropped 4; count of bases not matched to a gene: 9.

This clone was observed a few times. The chain combines TRBV27 with TRBJ2-7, with 11 bases aligning to TRBD1. From germline, CDR1 is MNHEY and CDR2 SMNVEV (reference sequence). There are 14 residues in the CDR3. Trimming removed 4 bases from V and 5 bases from J; junction bases left unmatched: 4. CDR3 bases: TGTGCCAGCAGTTACGGACAGGGGGCGGACGAGCAGTACTTC. It is translated as CASSYGQGADEQYF.